The subject of this entry is one TCR beta chain. Its cognate antigen is unknown. Researchers built TCR beta libraries using quantitative 5'-RACE with molecular barcodes. MiXCR, applied by TCRdb to the 5' RACE reads, yields one record per CDR3 protein. Of some 400,000 distinct CDR3 sequences detected, 20% to 25% appear once; the ten largest clones hold about a sixth. The sample is drawn from a study of CD8 T cells in ankylosing spondylitis. General observations from the study: Clones tied to disease were said to be significantly enriched in matched ankylosing spondylitis synovial fluid. Seemingly characteristic of ankylosing spondylitis blood was a TCR beta motif consisting of fewer than 10 highly homologous variants.

Germline assignment: CDR1 SEHNR and CDR2 FQNEAQ (reference sequence). Trimming pared 2 bases from V and 4 bases from J, leaving 12 bases between. This CDR3 has 15 residues. The sample taken for sequencing was blood, either unsorted or a sorted T cell fraction (not recorded which). The rearrangement links TRBV7-9 to TRBJ2-1; D possibly corresponds to TRBD2 (6 bases). The clonotype comes from a male donor with ankylosing spondylitis. CDR3 amino acids: CASSLTRERYNEQFF. The CDR3 DNA is TGTGCCAGCAGCTTAACCCGGGAGAGGTACAATGAGCAGTTCTTC.